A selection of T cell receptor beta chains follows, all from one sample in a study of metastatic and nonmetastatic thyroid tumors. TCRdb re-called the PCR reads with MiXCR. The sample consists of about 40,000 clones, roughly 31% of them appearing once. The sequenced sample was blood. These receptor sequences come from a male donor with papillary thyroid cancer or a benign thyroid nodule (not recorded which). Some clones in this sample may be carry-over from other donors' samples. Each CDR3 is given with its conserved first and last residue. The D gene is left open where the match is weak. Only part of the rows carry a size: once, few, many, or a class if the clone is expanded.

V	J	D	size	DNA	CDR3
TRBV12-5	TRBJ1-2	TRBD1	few	TGTGCTAGTGGTTTGTGGGACAGGGTGTATGGCTACACCTTC	CASGLWDRVYGYTF
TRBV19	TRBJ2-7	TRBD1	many	TGTGCCAGTAGTATACTGGGACAGCCCTACGAGCAGTACTTC	CASSILGQPYEQYF
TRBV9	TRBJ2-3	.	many	TGTGCCAGCAGCGTAGGAGGGGTTCAGGATACGCAGTATTTT	CASSVGGVQDTQYF
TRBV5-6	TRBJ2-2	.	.	TGTGCCATCAGCTTAGGGCCAGGGGAAAAAAAAAGTCCCACCGGGGAGCTGTTTTTT	CAISLGPGEKKSPTGELFF
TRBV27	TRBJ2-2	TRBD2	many	TGTGCCAGCAGGCAGGGAAGCGGGAGGACCCTAGGCGGGGAGCTGTTTTTT	CASRQGSGRTLGGELFF
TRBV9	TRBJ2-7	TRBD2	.	TGTGCCAGCAGCCCCACGCCGCAGACTAGCGCCTACGAGCAGTACTTC	CASSPTPQTSAYEQYF
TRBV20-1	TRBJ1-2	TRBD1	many	TGCAGTACCAAGACCGGGGACAGGGGACAGTTAGCTAACTATGGCTACACCTTC	CSTKTGDRGQLANYGYTF
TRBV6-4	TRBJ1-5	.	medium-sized	TGTGCCAGCCCTCACCGGGGCAATCAGCCCCAGCATTTT	CASPHRGNQPQHF
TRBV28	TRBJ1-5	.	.	TGTGCCAGCAGAGAAGGGGGGTTCGATCAGCCCCAGCATTTT	CASREGGFDQPQHF
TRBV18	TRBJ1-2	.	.	TGTGCCAGCTCACCAGAAAGCAGAGGCTATGGCTACACCTTC	CASSPESRGYGYTF
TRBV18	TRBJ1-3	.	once	TGTGCCAGCTCACCATACGTTAAGACAGACACCATATATTTT	CASSPYVKTDTIYF
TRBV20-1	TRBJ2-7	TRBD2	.	TGCAGTGCCGACCATCTAGCGGGAGGGCATTCCTACGAGCAGGACTTC	CSADHLAGGHSYEQDF
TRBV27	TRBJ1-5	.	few	TGTGCCAGCAGTTTATCTCTCCCTGGGGAAGGGCTGGATCAGCCCCAGCATTTT	CASSLSLPGEGLDQPQHF
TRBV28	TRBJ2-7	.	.	TGTGCCAGCAGATCACAATTTCAGGGGCGTAGCTCCTACGAGCAGTACTTC	CASRSQFQGRSSYEQYF
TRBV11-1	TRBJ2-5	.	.	TGTGCCAGCAGCTTCGGCCATGGGGAGACCCAGTACTTC	CASSFGHGETQYF
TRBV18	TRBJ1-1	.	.	TGTGCCAGCTCACCTACGGGCGGTTTTGGTGATTTCTTT	CASSPTGGFGDFF
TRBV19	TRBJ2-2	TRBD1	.	TGTGCCAGTAGTATGAGCAGGGGGCGCGGCACCGGGGAGCTGTTTTTT	CASSMSRGRGTGELFF
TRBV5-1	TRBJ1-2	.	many	TGCGCCAGCAGCAACAGGAACTCTAACTATGGCTACACCTTC	CASSNRNSNYGYTF
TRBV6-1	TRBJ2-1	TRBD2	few	TGTGCCAGCAGACTCCTAGCGGGAGGGGTTTACAATGAGCAGTTCTTC	CASRLLAGGVYNEQFF
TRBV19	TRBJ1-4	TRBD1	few	TGTGCCAGTAGTAGACACGGGACAGGGGATGAAAAACTGTTTTTT	CASSRHGTGDEKLFF
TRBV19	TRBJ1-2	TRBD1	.	TGTGCCAGTATGGGGGACAGGGTCCGGGATGGCTACACCTTC	CASMGDRVRDGYTF
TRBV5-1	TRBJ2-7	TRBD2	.	TGCGCCAGCAGCGGGACTAGCGGGGACTACGAGCAGTACTTC	CASSGTSGDYEQYF
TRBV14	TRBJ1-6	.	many	TGTGCCAGCAGCCCTGGGTTCAAACCTACCTCACCCCTCCACTTT	CASSPGFKPTSPLHF
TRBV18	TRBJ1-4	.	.	TGTGCCAGCTCACCTTTTTCCAGGGTAGCTGAAAAACTGTTTTTT	CASSPFSRVAEKLFF
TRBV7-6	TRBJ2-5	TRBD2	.	TGTGCCAGCAACGGGGGGGAGCAAGAGACCCAGTACTTC	CASNGGEQETQYF
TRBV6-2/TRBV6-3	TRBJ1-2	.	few	TGTGCCAGAGAAAGAGGGAACTATGGCTACACCTTC	CARERGNYGYTF
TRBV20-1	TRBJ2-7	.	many	TGCAGTGTTTCGGGTGAGGGCTTCGAGCAGTACTTC	CSVSGEGFEQYF
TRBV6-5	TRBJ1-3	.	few	TGTGCCAGCAGTTACCCTGGGAGGGGATGGTCTGGAAACACCATATATTTT	CASSYPGRGWSGNTIYF
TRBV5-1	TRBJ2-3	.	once	TGCGCCAGCAGCTTGGCCCGGAGTATGGATACGCAGTATTTT	CASSLARSMDTQYF
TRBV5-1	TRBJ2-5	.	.	TGCGCCAGCCGGAGCGGTCTCCAAGAGACCCAGTACTTC	CASRSGLQETQYF
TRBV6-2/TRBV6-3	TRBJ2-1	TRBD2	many	TGTGCCAGCAGTCCTAGGGACTATCAGGTCGATGAGCAGTTCTTC	CASSPRDYQVDEQFF
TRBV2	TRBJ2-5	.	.	TGTGCCAGCAGCCGCGACGCGGGACAAGAGACCCAGTACTTC	CASSRDAGQETQYF
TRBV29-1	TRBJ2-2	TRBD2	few	TGCAGCGTTGGGTTGCTGGCGGGAGGGCTATCCGGGGAGCTGTTTTTT	CSVGLLAGGLSGELFF
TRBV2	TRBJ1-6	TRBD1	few	TGTGCCAGCCGTGCGGTACAGGGGAATTCACCCCGCCACTTT	CASRAVQGNSPRHF
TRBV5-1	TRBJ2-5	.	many	TGCGCCAGCAGCGCGGGACCTGAGACCCAGTACTTC	CASSAGPETQYF
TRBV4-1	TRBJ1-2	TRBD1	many	TGCGCCAGCAGTCGGCCAACAGGGGTACTCGACTATGGCTACACCTTC	CASSRPTGVLDYGYTF
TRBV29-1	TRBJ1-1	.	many	TGCAGCGTCGTTCCGACAGAGGACACTGAAGCTTTCTTT	CSVVPTEDTEAFF
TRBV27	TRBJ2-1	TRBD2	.	TGTGCCAGCAGTTTTTCCTCCGGGACTAGTACATACAATGAGCAGTTCTTC	CASSFSSGTSTYNEQFF
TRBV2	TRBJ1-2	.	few	TGTGCCAGCATTGACAGCAGAAGCTTCTATGGCTACACCTTC	CASIDSRSFYGYTF
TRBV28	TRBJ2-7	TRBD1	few	TGTGCCAGCAGGACCAGACAGGGGTCCTACGAGCAGTACTTC	CASRTRQGSYEQYF
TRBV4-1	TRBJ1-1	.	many	TGCGCCAGCAGCCAAGCAGCCAACACTGAAGCTTTCTTT	CASSQAANTEAFF
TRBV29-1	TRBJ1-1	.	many	TGCAGCGTTGAAGATCACCGGGGGAACACTGAAGCTTTCTTT	CSVEDHRGNTEAFF
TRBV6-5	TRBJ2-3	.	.	TGTGCCAGCAGTTACGGTGAAGATACGCAGTATTTT	CASSYGEDTQYF
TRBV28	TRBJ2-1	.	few	TGTGCCAGCCCCCCCCACGGGGGGCGAGAGGGTGAGCAGTTCTTC	CASPPHGGREGEQFF
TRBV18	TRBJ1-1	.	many	TGTGCCAGCTCATCCGGGATAGGGTTCGATGAAGCTTTCTTT	CASSSGIGFDEAFF
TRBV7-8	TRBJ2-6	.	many	TGTGCCAGCAGCTTGGCAGGATTGGATTTCTCTGGGGCCAACGTCCTGACTTTC	CASSLAGLDFSGANVLTF
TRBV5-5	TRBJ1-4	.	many	TGTGCCAGCAGCTTCTCGGGAGAAAAACTGTTTTTT	CASSFSGEKLFF